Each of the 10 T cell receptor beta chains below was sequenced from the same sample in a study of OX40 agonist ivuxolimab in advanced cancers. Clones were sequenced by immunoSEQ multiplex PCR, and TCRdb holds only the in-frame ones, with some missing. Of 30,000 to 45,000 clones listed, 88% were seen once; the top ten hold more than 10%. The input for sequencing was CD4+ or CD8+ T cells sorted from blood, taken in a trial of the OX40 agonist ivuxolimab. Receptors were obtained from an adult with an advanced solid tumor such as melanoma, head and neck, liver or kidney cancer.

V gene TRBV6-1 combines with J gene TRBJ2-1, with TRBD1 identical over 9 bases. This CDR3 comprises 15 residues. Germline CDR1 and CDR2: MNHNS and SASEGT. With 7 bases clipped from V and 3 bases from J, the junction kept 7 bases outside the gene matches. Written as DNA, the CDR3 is TGTGCCAGCACTAACCGGGACAGGGTCTACAATGAGCAGTTCTTC. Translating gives CASTNRDRVYNEQFF.

The CDR3 sequence: CASSLLAEPTWEYYEQYF. The CDR3, as DNA: TGTGCCAGCAGCCTCTTAGCGGAACCCACGTGGGAATACTACGAGCAGTACTTC. This chain uses TRBV4-2 with TRBJ2-7; D perhaps matches TRBD2 (6 bases). CDR3 length equals 18 residues. CDR1 LGHNA and CDR2 YNFKEQ come from the germline V gene. V shed 4 bases and J shed 3 bases, with 25 bases lying between them.

DNA of the CDR3: TGTGCCACCAGCAGAGATCTCAGGGAAGGAAGTGACTATGGCTACACCTTC. Protein sequence: CATSRDLREGSDYGYTF. V usage is TRBV15 and J usage is TRBJ1-2, with D tentatively TRBD1 (5 bases). Germline CDR1 reads LNHNV; CDR2 reads YYDKDF (reference sequence). Trimming took 0 bases from V and 3 from J, leaving 17 bases between them. The CDR3 length is 17 residues. Full variable domain (rest looked up from reference TRBV15 and TRBJ1-2): DAMVIQNPRYQVTQFGKPVTLSCSQTLNHNVMYWYQQKSSQAPKLLFHYYDKDFNNEADTPDNFQSRRPNTSFCFLDIRSPGLGDTAMYLCATSRDLREGSDYGYTFGSGTRLTVV.

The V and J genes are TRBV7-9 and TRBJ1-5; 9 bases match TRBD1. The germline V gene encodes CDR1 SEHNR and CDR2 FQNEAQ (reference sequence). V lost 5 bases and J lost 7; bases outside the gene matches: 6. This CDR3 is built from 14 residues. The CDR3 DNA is TGTGCCAGCAGCCGGGACAGGGCTGGGCAGCCCCAGCATTTT. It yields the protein CASSRDRAGQPQHF.

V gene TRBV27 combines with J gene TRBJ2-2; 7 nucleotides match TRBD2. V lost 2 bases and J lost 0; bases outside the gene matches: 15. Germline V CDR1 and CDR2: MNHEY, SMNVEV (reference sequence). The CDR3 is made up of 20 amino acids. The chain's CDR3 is CASSLILLGTNVPNTGELFF. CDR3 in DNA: TGTGCCAGCAGTTTAATACTCCTTGGGACTAACGTACCGAACACCGGGGAGCTGTTTTTT.

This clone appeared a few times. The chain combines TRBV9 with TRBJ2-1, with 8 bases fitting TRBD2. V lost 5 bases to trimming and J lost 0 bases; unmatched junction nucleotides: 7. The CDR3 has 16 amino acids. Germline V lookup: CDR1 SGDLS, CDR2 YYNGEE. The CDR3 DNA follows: TGTGCCAGCAGTAGCGGGGCGCTCAGCTCCTACAATGAGCAGTTCTTC. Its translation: CASSSGALSSYNEQFF.

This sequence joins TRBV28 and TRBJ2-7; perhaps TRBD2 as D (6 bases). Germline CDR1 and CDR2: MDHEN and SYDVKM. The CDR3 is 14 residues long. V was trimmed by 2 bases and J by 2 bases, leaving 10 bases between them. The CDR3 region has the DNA TGTGCCAGCAGTTTAGGGGACTCGGCCTACGAGCAGTACTTC. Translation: CASSLGDSAYEQYF.

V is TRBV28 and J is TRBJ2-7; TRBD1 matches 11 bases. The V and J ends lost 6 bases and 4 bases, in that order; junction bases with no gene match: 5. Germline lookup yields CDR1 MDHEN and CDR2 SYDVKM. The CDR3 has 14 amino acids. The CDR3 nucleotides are TGTGCCAGCAGCTCTGGGACAGGGGGTTACGAGCAGTACTTC. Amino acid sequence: CASSSGTGGYEQYF.

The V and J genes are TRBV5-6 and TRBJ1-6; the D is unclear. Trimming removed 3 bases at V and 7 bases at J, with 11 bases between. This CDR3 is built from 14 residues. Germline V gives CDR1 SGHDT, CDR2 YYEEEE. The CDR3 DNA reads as TGTGCCAGCAGCTCGCCGGAAGTAAATTCACCCCTCCACTTT. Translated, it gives CASSSPEVNSPLHF.

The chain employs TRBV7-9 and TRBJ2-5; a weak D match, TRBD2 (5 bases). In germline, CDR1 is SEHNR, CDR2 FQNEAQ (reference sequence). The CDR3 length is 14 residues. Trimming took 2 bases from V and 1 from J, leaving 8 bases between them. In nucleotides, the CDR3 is TGTGCCAGCAGCTTATCAGGACTCCAAGAGACCCAGTACTTC. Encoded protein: CASSLSGLQETQYF.